Sequencing of this T cell receptor beta chain was carried out in a study of beta chain features in type 1 diabetes. General study findings and limits: It was not settled here whether HLA type affects TCRB rearrangement. There was a moderate but significant shortening of TCRB CDR3s in all four CD4+ subsets of Type 1 diabetes patients.

V lost 2 bases and J 9 bases, leaving 8 bases between the germline ends. The CDR3 contains 12 residues. CDR1 SGHTA and CDR2 FQGNSA come from the germline V gene. A note on this clone: Its antigen is not known.

As every portion of the isolated RNA was reverse transcribed, the sequencing read expressed TCRB transcripts. TCRdb's copy holds only in-frame clones and misses some; the assay was immunoSEQ multiplex PCR. The repertoire holds tens of thousands of clones, with over 60% as singletons. This sequence originates from a woman aged 40 to 49 in good health. The J gene is TRBJ2-1, the V gene TRBV7-2; D is perhaps TRBD2 (5 bases). Sequencing was done on a sample of Tregs from blood. As DNA, the CDR3 is TGTGCCAGCAGCTTACAACTAGTTGAGCAGTTCTTC. The encoded protein is CASSLQLVEQFF.